What follows is one T cell receptor beta chain and its context. The antigen remains undetermined. It is unclear where the CDR3 begins or ends on the DNA, so no DNA is shown, and the CDR3 is as TCRdb lists it. This sample is part of a study of T cell responses to AZD1222 COVID-19 vaccine. Overall study results and limits: Donors were chiefly white British, with a greater number of females, and clonal diversity was perhaps underestimated. It was only after the peak T cell response that any repertoires were sampled. Spike regions recognized by vaccine-associated CD4 TCRs spanned the protein, led by 160-218 and 743-854. The reported proportion of spike-specific TCRs targeting unmutated variant regions was nearly half.

A total of 20 residues make up the CDR3, ends included. Some clones are missing from TCRdb's copy, which holds only in-frame ones; the method was immunoSEQ multiplex PCR. Here the sample spans about 150,000 clones, less than 90% being singletons. This material consisted of peripheral blood, taken on day 0 of MenACWY control vaccination. The V gene is TRBV21-1, the J gene TRBJ1-5; TRBD1 is taken as the D call from the table, unchecked against the DNA. TRBV21-1 is a known pseudogene. The source of this sequence is an adult in good health. CDR3: CASSTRVGTGILYSNQPQHF.